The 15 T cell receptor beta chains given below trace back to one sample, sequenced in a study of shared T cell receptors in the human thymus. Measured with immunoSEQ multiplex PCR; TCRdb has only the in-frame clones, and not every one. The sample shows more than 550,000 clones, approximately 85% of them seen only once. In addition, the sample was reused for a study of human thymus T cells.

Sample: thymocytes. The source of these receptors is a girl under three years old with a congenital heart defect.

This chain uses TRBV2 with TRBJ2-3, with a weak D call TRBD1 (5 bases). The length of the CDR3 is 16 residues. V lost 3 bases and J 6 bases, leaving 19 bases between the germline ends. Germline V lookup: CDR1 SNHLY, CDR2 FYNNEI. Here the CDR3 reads CASSEVQASKGDTQYF. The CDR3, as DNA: TGTGCCAGCAGTGAGGTACAGGCCTCCAAGGGGGATACGCAGTATTTT. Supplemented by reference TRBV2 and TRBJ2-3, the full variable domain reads EPEVTQTPSHQVTQMGQEVILRCVPISNHLYFYWYRQILGQKVEFLVSFYNNEISEKSEIFDDQFSVERPDGSNFTLKIRSTKLEDSAMYFCASSEVQASKGDTQYFGPGTRLTVL.

As DNA, the CDR3 is TGCGCCAGCAGCTTGTTACAGGGTGGCGGCTACACCTTC. Translation gives CASSLLQGGGYTF. The chain employs TRBV5-1 and TRBJ1-2; possibly TRBD1 for D (6 bases). V lost 1 base, J lost 8 bases, and 12 bases lay in between. The germline gives CDR1 SGHRS, CDR2 YFSETQ. There are 13 residues in the CDR3.

Here the CDR3 DNA reads TGTGCCAGCAGCCAGGACAGGGGGGGGGACACCATATATTTT. Translation: CASSQDRGGDTIYF. The chain recombines TRBV5-6 with TRBJ1-3, with TRBD1 matching over 10 bases. The CDR3 is 14 amino acids. Trimming took 4 bases from V and 8 from J; bases not matched to a gene: 6. Germline V gene data show CDR1 as SGHDT and CDR2 as YYEEEE.

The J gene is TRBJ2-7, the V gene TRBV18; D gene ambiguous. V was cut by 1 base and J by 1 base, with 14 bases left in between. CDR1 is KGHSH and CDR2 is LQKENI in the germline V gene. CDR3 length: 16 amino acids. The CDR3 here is CASSPRYDEESYEQYF. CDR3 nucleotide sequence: TGTGCCAGCTCACCACGGTATGATGAGGAGTCCTACGAGCAGTACTTC.

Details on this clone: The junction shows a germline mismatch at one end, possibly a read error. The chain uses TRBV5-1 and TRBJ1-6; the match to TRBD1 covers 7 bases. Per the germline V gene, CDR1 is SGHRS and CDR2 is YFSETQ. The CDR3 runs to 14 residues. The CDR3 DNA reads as TGTGCCAGCAGCACCCGGGACAGCCCAATTGGGATCCACTTT. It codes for CASSTRDSPIGIHF.

CDR3 nucleotides: TGCGCCAGCAGCTTGGTAGTAGACTTCACTGAAGCTTTCTTT. Residues: CASSLVVDFTEAFF. The rearrangement joins TRBV5-1 to TRBJ1-1; D call uncertain. The CDR3 extends over 14 amino acids. Deletions cut 0 bases from V and 4 bases from J, with 10 bases between. Germline lookup yields CDR1 SGHRS and CDR2 YFSETQ.

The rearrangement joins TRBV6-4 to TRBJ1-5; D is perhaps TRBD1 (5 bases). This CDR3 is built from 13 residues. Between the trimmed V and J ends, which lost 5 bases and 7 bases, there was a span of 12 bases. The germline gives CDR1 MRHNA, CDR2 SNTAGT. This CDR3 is CASSLGRGQPQHF. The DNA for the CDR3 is TGTGCCAGCAGTCTGGGGAGGGGCCAGCCCCAGCATTTT.

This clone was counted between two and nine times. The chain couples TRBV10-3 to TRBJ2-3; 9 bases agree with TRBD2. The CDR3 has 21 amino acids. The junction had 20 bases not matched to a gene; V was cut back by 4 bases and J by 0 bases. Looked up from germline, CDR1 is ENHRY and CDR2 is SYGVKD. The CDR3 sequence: CAISVRGASGTSGYSTDTQYF. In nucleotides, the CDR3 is TGTGCCATCAGTGTAAGGGGGGCTAGCGGGACCAGCGGATATAGCACAGATACGCAGTATTTT.

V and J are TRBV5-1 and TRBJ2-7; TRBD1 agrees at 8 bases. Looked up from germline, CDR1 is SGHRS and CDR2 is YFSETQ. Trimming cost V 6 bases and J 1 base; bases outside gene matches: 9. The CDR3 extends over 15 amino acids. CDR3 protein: CASKDWTGPSYEQYF. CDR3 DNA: TGCGCCAGCAAGGATTGGACAGGGCCATCCTACGAGCAGTACTTC.

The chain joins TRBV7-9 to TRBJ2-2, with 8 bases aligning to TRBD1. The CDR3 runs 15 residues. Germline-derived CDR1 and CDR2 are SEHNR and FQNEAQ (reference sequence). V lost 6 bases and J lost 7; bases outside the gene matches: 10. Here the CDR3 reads CASRNRTGSIGELFF. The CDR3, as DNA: TGTGCCAGCAGAAATAGGACAGGGTCCATCGGGGAGCTGTTTTTT.

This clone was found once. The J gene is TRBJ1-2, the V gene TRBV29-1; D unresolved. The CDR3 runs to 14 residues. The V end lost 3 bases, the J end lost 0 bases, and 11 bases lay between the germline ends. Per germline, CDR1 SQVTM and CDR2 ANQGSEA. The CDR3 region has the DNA TGCAGCGTTGATATGGCAGTCTCTAACTATGGCTACACCTTC. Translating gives CSVDMAVSNYGYTF. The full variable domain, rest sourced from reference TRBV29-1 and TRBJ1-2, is SAVISQKPSRDICQRGTSLTIQCQVDSQVTMMFWYRQQPGQSLTLIATANQGSEATYESGFVIDKFPISRPNLTFSTLTVSNMSPEDSSIYLCSVDMAVSNYGYTFGSGTRLTVV.

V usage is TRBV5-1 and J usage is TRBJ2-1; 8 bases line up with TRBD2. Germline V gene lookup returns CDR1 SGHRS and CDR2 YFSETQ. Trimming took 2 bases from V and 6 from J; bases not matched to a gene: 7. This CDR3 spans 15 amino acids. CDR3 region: CASSLYIAGTNEQFF. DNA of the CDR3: TGCGCCAGCAGCTTATACATAGCGGGGACCAATGAGCAGTTCTTC.

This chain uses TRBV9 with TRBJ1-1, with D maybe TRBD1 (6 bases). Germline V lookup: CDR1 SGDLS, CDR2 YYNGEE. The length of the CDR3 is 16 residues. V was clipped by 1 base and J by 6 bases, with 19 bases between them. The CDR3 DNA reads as TGTGCCAGCAGCGTACTCGGCGGGGGCTTGAGGGCTGAAGCTTTCTTT. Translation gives CASSVLGGGLRAEAFF.

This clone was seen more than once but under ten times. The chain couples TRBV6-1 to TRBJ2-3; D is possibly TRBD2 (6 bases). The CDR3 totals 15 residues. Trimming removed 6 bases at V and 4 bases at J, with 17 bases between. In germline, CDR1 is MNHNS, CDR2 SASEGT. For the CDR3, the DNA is TGTGCCAGCAGCGCACTAGCTTGGGTAGCAGATACGCAGTATTTT. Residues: CASSALAWVADTQYF.

CDR3 sequence (DNA): TGTGCCAGTAGTATAGCGGACAGGGCCTATGGCTACACCTTC. Translating it yields CASSIADRAYGYTF. The chain uses TRBV19 and TRBJ1-2; 8 nucleotides agree with TRBD1. Germline V gene lookup returns CDR1 LNHDA and CDR2 SQIVND (reference sequence). The CDR3 has 14 residues. Germline trimming cut 1 base from V and 4 bases from J; bases unmatched to any gene: 2.